This T cell receptor beta chain was captured by sequencing in a study of graft-versus-host responses after intestinal transplantation. The CDR3 covers 14 residues. V lost 0 bases and J 4 bases, leaving 10 bases between the germline ends. Germline loops: CDR1 SGHDT, CDR2 YYEEEE. Libraries were prepared by immunoSEQ multiplex PCR; TCRdb keeps only in-frame clonotypes and omits some of them. The table has 40,000 or so clones, approximately 95% seen once. Study observations and caveats: Detection of GvH clones occurred in recipient marrow, and some had their first appearance in ileum or blood.

Worth noting for this clone: The antigen remains undetermined.

The sequences come from PBMCs, collected approximately 100 weeks after intestinal transplantation. The sequence was obtained from a human patient who received an intestinal transplant, so some T cells may come from the graft donor. The J gene is TRBJ1-2, the V gene TRBV5-6; D is uncertain. The CDR3 protein is CASSLAGNSYGYTF. The CDR3 DNA reads TGTGCCAGCAGCTTGGCTGGGAATTCCTATGGCTACACCTTC. The variable domain in full, completed from reference TRBV5-6 and TRBJ1-2, reads DAGVTQSPTHLIKTRGQQVTLRCSPKSGHDTVSWYQQALGQGPQFIFQYYEEEERQRGNFPDRFSGHQFPNYSSELNVNALLLGDSALYLCASSLAGNSYGYTFGSGTRLTVV.